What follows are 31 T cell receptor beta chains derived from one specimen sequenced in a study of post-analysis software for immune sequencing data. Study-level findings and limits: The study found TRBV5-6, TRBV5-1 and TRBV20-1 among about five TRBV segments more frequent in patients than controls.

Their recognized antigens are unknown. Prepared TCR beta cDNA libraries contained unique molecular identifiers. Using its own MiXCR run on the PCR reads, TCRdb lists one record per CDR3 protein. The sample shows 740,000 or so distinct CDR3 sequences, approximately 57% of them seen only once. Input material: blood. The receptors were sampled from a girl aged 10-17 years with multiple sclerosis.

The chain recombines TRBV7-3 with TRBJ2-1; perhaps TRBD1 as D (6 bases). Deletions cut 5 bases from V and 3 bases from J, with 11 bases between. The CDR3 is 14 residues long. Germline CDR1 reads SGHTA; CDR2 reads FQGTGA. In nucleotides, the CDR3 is TGTGCCAGCAGCGCTTTACAGGGCTACAATGAGCAGTTCTTC. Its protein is CASSALQGYNEQFF.

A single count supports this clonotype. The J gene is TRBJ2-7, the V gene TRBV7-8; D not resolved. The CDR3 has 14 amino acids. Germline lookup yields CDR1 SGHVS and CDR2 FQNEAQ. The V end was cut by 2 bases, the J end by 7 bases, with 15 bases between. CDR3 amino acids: CASSLLVMVGEQYF. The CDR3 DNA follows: TGTGCCAGCAGCTTACTCGTGATGGTTGGGGAGCAGTACTTC.

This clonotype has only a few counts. Written as DNA, the CDR3 is TGTGCCAGCAGCGTAGGGGCCTACCGTGCAGATACGCAGTATTTT. Protein sequence: CASSVGAYRADTQYF. This sequence joins TRBV9 and TRBJ2-3, with D unresolved. The CDR3 loop spans 15 amino acids. Trimming removed 0 bases from V and 4 bases from J, with 12 bases in between. The V gene's germline CDR1 is SGDLS and CDR2 YYNGEE.

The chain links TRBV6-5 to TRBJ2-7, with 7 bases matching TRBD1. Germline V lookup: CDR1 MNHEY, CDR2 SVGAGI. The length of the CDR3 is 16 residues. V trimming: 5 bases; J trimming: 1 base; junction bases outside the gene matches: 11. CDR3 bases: TGTGCCAGCAGTACCCGTAACAGGGGCGCGTCCTACGAGCAGTACTTC. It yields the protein CASSTRNRGASYEQYF.

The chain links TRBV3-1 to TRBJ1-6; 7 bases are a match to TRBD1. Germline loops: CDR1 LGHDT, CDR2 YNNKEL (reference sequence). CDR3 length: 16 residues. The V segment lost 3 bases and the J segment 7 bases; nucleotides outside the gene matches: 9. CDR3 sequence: CASSHTRTGSNSPLHF. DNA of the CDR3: TGTGCCAGCAGCCATACTCGGACAGGAAGCAATTCACCCCTCCACTTT.

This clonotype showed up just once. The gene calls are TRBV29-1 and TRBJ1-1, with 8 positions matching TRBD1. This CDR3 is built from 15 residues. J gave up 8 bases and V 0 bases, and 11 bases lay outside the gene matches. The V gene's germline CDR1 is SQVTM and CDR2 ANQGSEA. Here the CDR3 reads CSVEDPDRDLSEAFF. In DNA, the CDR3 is TGCAGCGTTGAAGATCCGGACAGGGACCTGTCGGAAGCTTTCTTT.

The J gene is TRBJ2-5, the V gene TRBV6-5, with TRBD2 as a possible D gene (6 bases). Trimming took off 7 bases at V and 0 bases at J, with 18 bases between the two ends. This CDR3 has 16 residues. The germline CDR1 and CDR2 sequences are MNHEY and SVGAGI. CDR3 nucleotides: TGTGCCAGCACCCGGGGGAGACATACGTACCAAGAGACCCAGTACTTC. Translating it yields CASTRGRHTYQETQYF.

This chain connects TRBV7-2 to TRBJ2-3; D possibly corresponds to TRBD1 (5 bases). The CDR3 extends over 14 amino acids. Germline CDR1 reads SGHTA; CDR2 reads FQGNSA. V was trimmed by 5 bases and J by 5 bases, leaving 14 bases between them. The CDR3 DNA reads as TGTGCCAGCAGCACACAACAGGATTTAGATACGCAGTATTTT. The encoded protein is CASSTQQDLDTQYF. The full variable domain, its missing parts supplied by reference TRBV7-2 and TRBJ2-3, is GAGVSQSPSNKVTEKGKDVELRCDPISGHTALYWYRQSLGQGLEFLIYFQGNSAPDKSGLPSDRFSAERTGGSVSTLTIQRTQQEDSAVYLCASSTQQDLDTQYFGPGTRLTVL.

This CDR3 reads CASSPVGGLRNTEAFF. Written as DNA, the CDR3 is TGCGCCAGCAGCCCGGTCGGGGGCCTACGGAACACTGAAGCTTTCTTT. The chain recombines TRBV5-1 with TRBJ1-1; tentatively, D is TRBD1 (6 bases). V lost 4 bases and J lost 1, with 17 bases in between. The CDR3 consists of 16 residues. Germline CDR1 is SGHRS and CDR2 is YFSETQ.

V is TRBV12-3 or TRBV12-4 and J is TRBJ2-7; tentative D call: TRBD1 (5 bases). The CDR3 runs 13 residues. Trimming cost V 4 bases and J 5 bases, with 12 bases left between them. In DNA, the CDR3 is TGTGCCAGCAGTTCCCAACAGGCTAACGAGCAGTACTTC. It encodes CASSSQQANEQYF.

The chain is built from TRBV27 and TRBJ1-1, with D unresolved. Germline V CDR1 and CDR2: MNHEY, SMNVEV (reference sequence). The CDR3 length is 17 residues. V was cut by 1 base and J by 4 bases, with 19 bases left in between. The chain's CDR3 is CASSLLGGRQRSTEAFF. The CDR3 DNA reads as TGTGCCAGCAGTTTATTAGGTGGGAGGCAGAGGAGCACTGAAGCTTTCTTT.

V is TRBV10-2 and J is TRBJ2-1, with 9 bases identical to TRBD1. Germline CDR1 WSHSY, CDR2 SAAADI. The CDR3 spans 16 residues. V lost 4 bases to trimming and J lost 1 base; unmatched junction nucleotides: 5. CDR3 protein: CASSGPGTGSYNEQFF. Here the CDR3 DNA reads TGCGCCAGCAGTGGGCCCGGGACAGGGTCCTACAATGAGCAGTTCTTC.

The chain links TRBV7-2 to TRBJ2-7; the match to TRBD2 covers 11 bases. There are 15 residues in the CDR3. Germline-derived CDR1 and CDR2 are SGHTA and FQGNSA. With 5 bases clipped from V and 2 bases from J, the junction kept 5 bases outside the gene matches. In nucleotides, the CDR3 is TGTGCCAGCAGCCTGACTAGCGGGAACCCCTACGAGCAGTACTTC. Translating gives CASSLTSGNPYEQYF.

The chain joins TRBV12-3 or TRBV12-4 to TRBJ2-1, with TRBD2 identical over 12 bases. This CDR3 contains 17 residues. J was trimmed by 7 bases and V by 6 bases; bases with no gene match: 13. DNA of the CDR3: TGTGCCAGCAGAATCACTAGCGGGGGGTTCTTTGGGAATGAGCAGTTCTTC. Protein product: CASRITSGGFFGNEQFF.

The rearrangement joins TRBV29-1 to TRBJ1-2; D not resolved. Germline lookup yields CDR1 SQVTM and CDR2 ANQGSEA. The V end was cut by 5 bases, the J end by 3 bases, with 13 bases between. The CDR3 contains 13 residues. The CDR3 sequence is CSVLGLFDYGYTF. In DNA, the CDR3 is TGCAGCGTTCTCGGTCTTTTCGACTATGGCTACACCTTC.

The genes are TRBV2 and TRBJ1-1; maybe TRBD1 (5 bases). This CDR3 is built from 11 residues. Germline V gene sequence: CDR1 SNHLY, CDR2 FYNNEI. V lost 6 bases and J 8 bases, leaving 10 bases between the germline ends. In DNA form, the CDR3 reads TGTGCCAGCAGGGCAGGGAGGGAAGCTTTCTTT. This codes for CASRAGREAFF. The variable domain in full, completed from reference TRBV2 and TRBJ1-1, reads EPEVTQTPSHQVTQMGQEVILRCVPISNHLYFYWYRQILGQKVEFLVSFYNNEISEKSEIFDDQFSVERPDGSNFTLKIRSTKLEDSAMYFCASRAGREAFFGQGTRLTVV.

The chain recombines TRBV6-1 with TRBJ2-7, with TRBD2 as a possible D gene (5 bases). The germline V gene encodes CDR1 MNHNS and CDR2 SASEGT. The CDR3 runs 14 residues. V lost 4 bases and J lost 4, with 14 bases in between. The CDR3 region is CASSGPTGKYEQYF. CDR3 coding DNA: TGTGCCAGCAGTGGACCGACGGGAAAGTACGAGCAGTACTTC.

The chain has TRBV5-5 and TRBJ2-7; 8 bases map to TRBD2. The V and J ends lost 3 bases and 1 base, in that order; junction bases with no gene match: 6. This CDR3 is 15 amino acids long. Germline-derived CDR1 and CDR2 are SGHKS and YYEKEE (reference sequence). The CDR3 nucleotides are TGTGCCAGCAGCTACGGGAGGGGAAATTCCTACGAGCAGTACTTC. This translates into CASSYGRGNSYEQYF.

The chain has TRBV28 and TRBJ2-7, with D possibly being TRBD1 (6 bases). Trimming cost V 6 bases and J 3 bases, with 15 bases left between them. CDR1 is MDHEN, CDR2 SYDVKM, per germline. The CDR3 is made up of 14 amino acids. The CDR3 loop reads CASRVQGLDYEQYF. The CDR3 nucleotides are TGTGCCAGCAGGGTACAGGGATTGGACTACGAGCAGTACTTC.

The CDR3 bases are TGCGCCAGCAGCCTGGGACAGGCACTCTTTAACTATGGCTACACCTTC. Residues: CASSLGQALFNYGYTF. This chain links TRBV5-1 with TRBJ1-2; TRBD1 matches 8 bases. The CDR3 has 16 residues. V lost 4 bases and J lost 1; bases outside the gene matches: 9. Germline V lookup: CDR1 SGHRS, CDR2 YFSETQ.

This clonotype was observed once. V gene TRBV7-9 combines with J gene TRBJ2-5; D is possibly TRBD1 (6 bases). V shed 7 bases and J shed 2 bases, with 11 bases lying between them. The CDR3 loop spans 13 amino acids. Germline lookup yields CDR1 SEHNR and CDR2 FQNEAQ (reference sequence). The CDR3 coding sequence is TGTGCCAGCACCCAAGACAGGCAAGAGACCCAGTACTTC. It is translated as CASTQDRQETQYF. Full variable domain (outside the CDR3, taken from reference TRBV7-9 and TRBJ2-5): DTGVSQNPRHKITKRGQNVTFRCDPISEHNRLYWYRQTLGQGPEFLTYFQNEAQLEKSRLLSDRFSAERPKGSFSTLEIQRTEQGDSAMYLCASTQDRQETQYFGPGTRLLVL.

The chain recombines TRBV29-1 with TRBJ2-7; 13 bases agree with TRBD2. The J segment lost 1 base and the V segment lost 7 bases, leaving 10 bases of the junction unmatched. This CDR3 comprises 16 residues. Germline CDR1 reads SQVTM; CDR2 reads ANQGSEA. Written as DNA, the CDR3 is TGCAGCGCACGACTAGCGGGAGGCGCCTTTTCCTACGAGCAGTACTTC. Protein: CSARLAGGAFSYEQYF.

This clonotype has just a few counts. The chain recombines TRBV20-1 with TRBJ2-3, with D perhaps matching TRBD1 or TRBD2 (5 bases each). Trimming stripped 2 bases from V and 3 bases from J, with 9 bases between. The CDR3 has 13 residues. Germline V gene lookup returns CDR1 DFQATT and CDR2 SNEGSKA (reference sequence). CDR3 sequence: CSARRGATDTQYF. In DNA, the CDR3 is TGCAGTGCTAGACGGGGCGCGACAGATACGCAGTATTTT.

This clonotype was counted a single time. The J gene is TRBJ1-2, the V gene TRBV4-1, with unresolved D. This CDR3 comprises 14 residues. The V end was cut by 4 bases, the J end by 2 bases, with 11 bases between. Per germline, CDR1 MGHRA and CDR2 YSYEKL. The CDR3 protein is CASSRDGENYGYTF. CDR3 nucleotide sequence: TGCGCCAGCAGCCGAGATGGAGAGAACTATGGCTACACCTTC.

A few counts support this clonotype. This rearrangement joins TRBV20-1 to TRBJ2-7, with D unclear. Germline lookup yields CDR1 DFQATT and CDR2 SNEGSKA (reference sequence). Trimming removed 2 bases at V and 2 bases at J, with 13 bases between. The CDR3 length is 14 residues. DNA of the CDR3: TGCAGTGCTAGACCCAGTCGCAGCCCCTACGAGCAGTACTTC. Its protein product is CSARPSRSPYEQYF.

This CDR3 is CASSGPGQGRSEQYF. In DNA form, the CDR3 reads TGTGCCAGCAGCGGACCGGGACAGGGTCGAAGCGAGCAGTACTTC. This chain connects TRBV27 to TRBJ2-7; TRBD1 aligns across 9 bases. The length of the CDR3 is 15 residues. Germline CDR1 and CDR2: MNHEY and SMNVEV (reference sequence). The trim removed 6 bases at V and 6 bases at J, leaving 12 bases unmatched.

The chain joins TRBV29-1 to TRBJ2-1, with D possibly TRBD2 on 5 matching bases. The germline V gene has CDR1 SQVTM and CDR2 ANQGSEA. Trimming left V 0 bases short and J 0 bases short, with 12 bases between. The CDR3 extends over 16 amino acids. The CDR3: CSVEDKPSSSYNEQFF. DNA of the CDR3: TGCAGCGTTGAAGATAAACCTAGCAGCTCCTACAATGAGCAGTTCTTC.

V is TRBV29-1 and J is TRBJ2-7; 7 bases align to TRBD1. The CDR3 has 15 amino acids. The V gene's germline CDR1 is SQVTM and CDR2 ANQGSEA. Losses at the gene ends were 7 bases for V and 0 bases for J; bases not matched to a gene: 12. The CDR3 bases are TGCAGCGCATATCTACAGGGGAAGAGCTCCTACGAGCAGTACTTC. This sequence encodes CSAYLQGKSSYEQYF.

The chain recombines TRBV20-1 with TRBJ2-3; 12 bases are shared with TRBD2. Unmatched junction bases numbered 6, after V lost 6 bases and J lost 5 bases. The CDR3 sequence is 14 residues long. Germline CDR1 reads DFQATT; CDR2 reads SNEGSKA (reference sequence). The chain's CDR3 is CSAPLAGGLDTQYF. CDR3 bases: TGCAGTGCGCCCCTAGCGGGGGGGTTAGATACGCAGTATTTT.

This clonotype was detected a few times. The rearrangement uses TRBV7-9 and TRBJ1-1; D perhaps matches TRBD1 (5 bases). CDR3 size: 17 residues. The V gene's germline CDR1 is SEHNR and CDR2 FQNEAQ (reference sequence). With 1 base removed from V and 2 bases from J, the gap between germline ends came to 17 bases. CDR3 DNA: TGTGCCAGCAGCTTAGATCTCGCAGGGTGGGGAAACACTGAAGCTTTCTTT. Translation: CASSLDLAGWGNTEAFF.

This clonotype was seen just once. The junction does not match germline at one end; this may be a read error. CDR3 sequence (DNA): TGTGCCTGCAGGGGGACGCTGGCTAACTATGGCTACACCTTC. This sequence encodes CACRGTLANYGYTF. V usage is TRBV27 and J usage is TRBJ1-2; 7 positions match TRBD1. Germline CDR1 and CDR2: MNHEY and SMNVEV (reference sequence). This CDR3 contains 14 residues.